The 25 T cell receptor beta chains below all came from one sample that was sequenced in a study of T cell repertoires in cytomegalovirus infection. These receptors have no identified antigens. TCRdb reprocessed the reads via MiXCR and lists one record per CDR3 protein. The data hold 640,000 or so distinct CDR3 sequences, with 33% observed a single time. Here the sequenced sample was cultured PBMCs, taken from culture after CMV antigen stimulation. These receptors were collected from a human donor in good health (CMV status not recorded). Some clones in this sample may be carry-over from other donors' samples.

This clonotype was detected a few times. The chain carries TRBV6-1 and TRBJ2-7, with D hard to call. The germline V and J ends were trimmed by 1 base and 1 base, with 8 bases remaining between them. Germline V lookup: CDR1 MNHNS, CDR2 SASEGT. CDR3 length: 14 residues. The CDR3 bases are TGTGCCAGCAGTGAAGTGGCAGATTCCTACGAGCAGTACTTC. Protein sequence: CASSEVADSYEQYF.

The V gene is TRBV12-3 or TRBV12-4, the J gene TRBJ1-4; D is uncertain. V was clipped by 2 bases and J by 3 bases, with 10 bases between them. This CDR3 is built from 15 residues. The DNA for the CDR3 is TGTGCCAGCAGTTTACTTGGGTCCCCTAATGAAAAACTGTTTTTT. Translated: CASSLLGSPNEKLFF.

DNA of the CDR3: TGTGCCAGCAGCTCCTCGGAGGAGGCCTGGCTAGCGGGGGCATTAGGTGAGCAGTTCTTC. This sequence encodes CASSSSEEAWLAGALGEQFF. V usage is TRBV7-9 and J usage is TRBJ2-1, with TRBD2 identical over 10 bases. With V trimmed by 4 bases and J by 9 bases, 24 bases remained unmatched. Germline values: CDR1 SEHNR, CDR2 FQNEAQ (reference sequence). The CDR3 spans 20 residues.

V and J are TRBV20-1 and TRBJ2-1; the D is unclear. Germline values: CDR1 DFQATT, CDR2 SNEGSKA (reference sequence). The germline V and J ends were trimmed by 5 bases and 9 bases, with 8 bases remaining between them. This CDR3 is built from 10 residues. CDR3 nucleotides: TGCAGTGCTCAGAGTACTGAGCAGTTCTTC. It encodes CSAQSTEQFF.

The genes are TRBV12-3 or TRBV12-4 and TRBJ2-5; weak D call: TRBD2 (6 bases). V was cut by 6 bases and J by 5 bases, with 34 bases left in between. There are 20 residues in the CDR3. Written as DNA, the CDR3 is TGTGCCAGCAGCTCCCCCCGAGTGGTTAGAGGAGGGATTAAGTATGAGACCCAGTACTTC. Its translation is CASSSPRVVRGGIKYETQYF.

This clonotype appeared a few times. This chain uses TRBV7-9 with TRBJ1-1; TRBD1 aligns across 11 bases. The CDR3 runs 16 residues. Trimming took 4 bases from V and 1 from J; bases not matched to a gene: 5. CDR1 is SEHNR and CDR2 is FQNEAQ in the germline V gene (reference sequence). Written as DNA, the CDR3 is TGTGCCAGCAGCTACCCGGGACAGGGGGGGAACACTGAAGCTTTCTTT. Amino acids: CASSYPGQGGNTEAFF.

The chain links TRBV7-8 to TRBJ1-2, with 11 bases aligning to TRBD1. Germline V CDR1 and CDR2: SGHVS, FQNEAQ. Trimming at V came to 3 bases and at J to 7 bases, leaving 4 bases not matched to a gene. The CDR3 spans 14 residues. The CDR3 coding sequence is TGTGCCAGCAGCTTCGGACAGGGGGCTTTTGGCTACACCTTC. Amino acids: CASSFGQGAFGYTF.

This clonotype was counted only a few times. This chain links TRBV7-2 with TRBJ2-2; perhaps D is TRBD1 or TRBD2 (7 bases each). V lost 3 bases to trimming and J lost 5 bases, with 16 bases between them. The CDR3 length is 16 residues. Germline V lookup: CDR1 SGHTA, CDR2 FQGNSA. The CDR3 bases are TGTGCCAGCAGCTTTCGGGGAGGGGGCAGTACCGGGGAGCTGTTTTTT. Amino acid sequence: CASSFRGGGSTGELFF.

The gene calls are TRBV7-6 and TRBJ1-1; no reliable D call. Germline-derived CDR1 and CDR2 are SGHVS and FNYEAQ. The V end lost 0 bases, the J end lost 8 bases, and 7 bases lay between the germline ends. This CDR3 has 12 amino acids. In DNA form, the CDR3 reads TGTGCCAGCAGCTTAGCTGGGGAAGAAGCTTTCTTT. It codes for CASSLAGEEAFF.

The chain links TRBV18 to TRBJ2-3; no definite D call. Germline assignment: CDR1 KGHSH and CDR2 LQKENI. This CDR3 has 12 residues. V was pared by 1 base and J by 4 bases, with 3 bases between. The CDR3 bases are TGTGCCAGCTCACCACTTTCAGATACGCAGTATTTT. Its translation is CASSPLSDTQYF.

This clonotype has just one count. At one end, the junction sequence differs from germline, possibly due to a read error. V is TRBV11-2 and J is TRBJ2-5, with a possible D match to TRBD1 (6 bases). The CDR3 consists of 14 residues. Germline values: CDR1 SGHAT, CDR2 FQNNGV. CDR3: CANSQTGMRETQYF. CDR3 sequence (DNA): TGTGCCAACAGCCAAACAGGGATGCGGGAGACCCAGTACTTC.

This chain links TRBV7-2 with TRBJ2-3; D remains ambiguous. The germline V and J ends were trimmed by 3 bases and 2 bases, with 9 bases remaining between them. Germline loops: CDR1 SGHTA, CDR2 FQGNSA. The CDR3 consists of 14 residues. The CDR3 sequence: CASSLGSYTDTQYF. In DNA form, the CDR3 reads TGTGCCAGCAGCTTGGGCTCCTACACAGATACGCAGTATTTT. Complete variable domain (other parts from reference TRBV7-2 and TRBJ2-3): GAGVSQSPSNKVTEKGKDVELRCDPISGHTALYWYRQSLGQGLEFLIYFQGNSAPDKSGLPSDRFSAERTGGSVSTLTIQRTQQEDSAVYLCASSLGSYTDTQYFGPGTRLTVL.

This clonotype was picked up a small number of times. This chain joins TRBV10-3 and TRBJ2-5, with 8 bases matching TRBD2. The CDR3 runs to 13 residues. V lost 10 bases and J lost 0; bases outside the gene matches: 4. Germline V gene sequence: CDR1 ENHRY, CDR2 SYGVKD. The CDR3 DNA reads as TGTGCCACGGAGCGGGGGTACCAAGAGACCCAGTACTTC. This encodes CATERGYQETQYF.

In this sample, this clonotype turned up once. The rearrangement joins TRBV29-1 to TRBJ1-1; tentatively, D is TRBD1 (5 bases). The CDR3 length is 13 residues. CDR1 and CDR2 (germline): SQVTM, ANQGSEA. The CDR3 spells CTAKGPANTEAFF. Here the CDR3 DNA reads TGCACCGCGAAGGGACCGGCGAACACTGAAGCTTTCTTT.

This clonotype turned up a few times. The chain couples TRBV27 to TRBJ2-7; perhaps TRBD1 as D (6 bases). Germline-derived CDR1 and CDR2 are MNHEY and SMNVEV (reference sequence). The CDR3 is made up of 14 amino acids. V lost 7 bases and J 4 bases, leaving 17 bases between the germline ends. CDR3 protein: CASTPRQGRYEQYF. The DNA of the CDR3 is TGTGCCAGCACCCCCCGGCAGGGGAGATACGAGCAGTACTTC.

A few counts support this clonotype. CDR3 DNA: TGTGCCAGCAGCTTAGTGACCCAACTAGTAGGCCTCTACAATGAGCAGTTCTTC. As protein: CASSLVTQLVGLYNEQFF. The chain uses TRBV7-8 and TRBJ2-1; tentative D call: TRBD2 (5 bases). V lost 1 base and J 3 bases, leaving 19 bases between the germline ends. The CDR3 is 18 residues long. Per germline, CDR1 SGHVS and CDR2 FQNEAQ.

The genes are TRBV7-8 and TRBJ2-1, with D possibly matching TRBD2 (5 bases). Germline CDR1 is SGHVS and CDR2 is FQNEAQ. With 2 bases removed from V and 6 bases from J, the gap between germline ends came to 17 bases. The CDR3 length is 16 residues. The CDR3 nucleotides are TGTGCCAGCAGCTTAAGGCGGCTAGCTGCCCTCAATGAGCAGTTCTTC. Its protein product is CASSLRRLAALNEQFF.

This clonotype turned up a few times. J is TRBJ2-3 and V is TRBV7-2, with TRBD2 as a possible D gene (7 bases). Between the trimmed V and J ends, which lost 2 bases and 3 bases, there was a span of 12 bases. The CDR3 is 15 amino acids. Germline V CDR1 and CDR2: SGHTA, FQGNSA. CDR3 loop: CASSLMRGGTDTQYF. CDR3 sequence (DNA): TGTGCCAGCAGCTTAATGAGGGGGGGTACAGATACGCAGTATTTT.

The CDR3 nucleotides read TGTGCCAGCAGCCCTTACTCCCCTCCCTACGAGCAGTACTTC. As protein: CASSPYSPPYEQYF. The chain joins TRBV5-6 to TRBJ2-7; no clear D gene. Trimming shortened V by 4 bases and J by 2 bases, and 13 bases separated the two germline ends. The germline V gene has CDR1 SGHDT and CDR2 YYEEEE. This CDR3 is built from 14 residues.

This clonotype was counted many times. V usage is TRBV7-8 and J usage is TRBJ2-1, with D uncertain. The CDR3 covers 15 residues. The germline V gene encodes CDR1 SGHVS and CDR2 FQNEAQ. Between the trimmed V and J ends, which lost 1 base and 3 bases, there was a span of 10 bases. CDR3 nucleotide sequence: TGTGCCAGCAGCTTAGACCCTCCCTTCTACAATGAGCAGTTCTTC. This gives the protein CASSLDPPFYNEQFF.

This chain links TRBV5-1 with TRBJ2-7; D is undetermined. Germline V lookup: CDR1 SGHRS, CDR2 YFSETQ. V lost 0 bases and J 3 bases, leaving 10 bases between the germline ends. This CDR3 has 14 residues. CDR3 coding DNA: TGCGCCAGCAGCTTGGATCTAGAACACTACGAGCAGTACTTC. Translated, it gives CASSLDLEHYEQYF.

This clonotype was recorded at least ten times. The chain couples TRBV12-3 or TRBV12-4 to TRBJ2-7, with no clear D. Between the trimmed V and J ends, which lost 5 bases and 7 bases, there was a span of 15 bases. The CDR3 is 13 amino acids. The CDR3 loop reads CASSLPQTIEQYF. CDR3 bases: TGTGCCAGCAGTCTACCGCAGACCATTGAGCAGTACTTC.

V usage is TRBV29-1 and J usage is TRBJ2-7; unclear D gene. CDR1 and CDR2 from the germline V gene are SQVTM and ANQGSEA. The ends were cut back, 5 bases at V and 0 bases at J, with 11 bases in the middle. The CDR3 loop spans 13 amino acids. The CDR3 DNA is TGCAGCGTTTCCCACTCGAGCTCCTACGAGCAGTACTTC. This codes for CSVSHSSSYEQYF.

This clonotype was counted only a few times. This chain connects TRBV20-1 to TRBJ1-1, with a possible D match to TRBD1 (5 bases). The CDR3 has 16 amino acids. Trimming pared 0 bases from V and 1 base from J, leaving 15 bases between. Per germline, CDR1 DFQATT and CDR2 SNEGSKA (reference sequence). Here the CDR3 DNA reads TGCAGTGCTAGAGATCCGGGCAGGGTGACGAACACTGAAGCTTTCTTT. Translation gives CSARDPGRVTNTEAFF.

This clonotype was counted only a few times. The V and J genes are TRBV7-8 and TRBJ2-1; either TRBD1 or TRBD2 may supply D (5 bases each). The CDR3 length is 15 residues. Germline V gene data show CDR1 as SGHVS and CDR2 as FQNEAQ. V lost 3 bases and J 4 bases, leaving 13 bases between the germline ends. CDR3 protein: CASSFRDRRYNEQFF. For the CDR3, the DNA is TGTGCCAGCAGCTTCCGGGACCGTCGGTACAATGAGCAGTTCTTC.